The 24 T cell receptor beta chains in this list originate from one sample, sequenced in a study of CD8 T cells in Susac syndrome (dated 2019 in TCRdb). Library preparation was by the immunoSEQ multiplex PCR assay. RNA was extracted using the RNeasy kit, and about 0.5 to 1 ug of the RNA was reverse transcribed with random hexamers. The public reads were reanalyzed by TCRdb: fastp trimming at Q25, MiXCR alignment, in-frame beta chains only. When rows share a CDR3 protein, they turn into one entry using the most common DNA and genes. For this sample there are around 220,000 distinct CDR3 sequences; roughly 90% appear just once. Of the sample, 0.1% to 0.15% falls within the top ten clones. Material: CD8+ T cells from PBMCs. The receptors here all came from a human donor with multiple sclerosis.

The V call is TRBV7-9, the J call TRBJ2-1, with D possibly being TRBD2 (6 bases). CDR1 is SEHNR, CDR2 FQNEAQ, per germline (reference sequence). V dropped 4 bases and J dropped 8 bases, with 12 bases sitting between them. This CDR3 is built from 13 residues. CDR3 loop: CASSSGTPDEQFF. The DNA for the CDR3 is TGTGCCAGCAGCTCGGGGACTCCGGATGAGCAGTTCTTC.

Only one count was recorded for this clonotype. The chain links TRBV28 to TRBJ2-7; D possibly uses TRBD1 or TRBD2 (5 bases each). CDR1 MDHEN and CDR2 SYDVKM come from the germline V gene. Trimming left V 8 bases short and J 2 bases short, with 19 bases between. CDR3 size: 15 residues. In nucleotides, the CDR3 is TGTGCCAGCCGAGGTGGGGACGAGACGCCCTACGAGCAGTACTTC. As protein: CASRGGDETPYEQYF.

The chain employs TRBV9 and TRBJ2-1, with TRBD2 as a possible D gene (6 bases). The CDR3 has 15 amino acids. CDR1 is SGDLS, CDR2 YYNGEE, per germline. V was clipped by 0 bases and J by 10 bases, with 17 bases between them. DNA of the CDR3: TGTGCCAGCAGCGTAGAAGCGGGTTCTCACAGGGAGCAGTTCTTC. Its protein is CASSVEAGSHREQFF.

The rearrangement uses TRBV30 and TRBJ1-2; D may be TRBD1 (5 bases). Germline CDR1 GTSNPN, CDR2 SVGIG (reference sequence). This CDR3 is built from 13 residues. V was pared by 2 bases and J by 8 bases, with 15 bases between. CDR3 DNA: TGTGCCTGGAGTCCGCGGGACCAGTGGGGCTACACCTTC. It translates to CAWSPRDQWGYTF.

This chain joins TRBV6-2 or TRBV6-3 and TRBJ1-5; tentatively, D is TRBD1 (6 bases). The CDR3 extends over 14 amino acids. Trimming stripped 2 bases from V and 4 bases from J, with 9 bases between. Germline values: CDR1 MNHEY, CDR2 SVGEGT. CDR3 residues: CASSYEGVNQPQHF. CDR3 DNA: TGTGCCAGCAGTTACGAGGGGGTGAATCAGCCCCAGCATTTT.

CDR3 protein: CASSFIHRDGYTF. The CDR3 DNA is TGTGCCAGCTCCTTTATTCACAGGGACGGCTACACCTTC. V and J are TRBV2 and TRBJ1-2; a weak D match, TRBD1 (6 bases). Trimming stripped 8 bases from V and 8 bases from J, with 18 bases between. Per germline, CDR1 SNHLY and CDR2 FYNNEI. The CDR3 has 13 residues.

CDR3 sequence reads: CAALAGEYTDTQYF. In DNA, the CDR3 is TGTGCCGCCCTAGCGGGAGAGTACACAGATACGCAGTATTTT. J is TRBJ2-3 and V is TRBV28, with 10 bases matching TRBD2. Germline V gives CDR1 MDHEN, CDR2 SYDVKM. V gave up 11 bases and J gave up 2 bases; unmatched junction bases: 7. The CDR3 has 14 amino acids.

This sequence joins TRBV7-3 and TRBJ1-1; D may be TRBD1 (6 bases). Trimming pared 5 bases from V and 1 base from J, leaving 17 bases between. The CDR3 is 16 residues long. Germline-derived CDR1 and CDR2 are SGHTA and FQGTGA. The CDR3 here is CASSITMGGPNTEAFF. The CDR3 DNA reads TGTGCCAGCAGCATTACAATGGGGGGGCCGAACACTGAAGCTTTCTTT.

The sample holds a few counts of this clonotype. The rearrangement uses TRBV4-3 and TRBJ2-7, with unresolved D. The length of the CDR3 is 14 residues. Per the germline V gene, CDR1 is LGHNA and CDR2 is YSLEER. The V and J ends lost 0 bases and 0 bases respectively, with 6 bases between them. The CDR3 DNA follows: TGCGCCAGCAGCCAAGATGACTCCTCCTACGAGCAGTACTTC. Translation gives CASSQDDSSYEQYF.

The chain recombines TRBV19 with TRBJ1-5; 10 positions agree with TRBD1. Losses at the gene ends were 6 bases for V and 6 bases for J; bases not matched to a gene: 8. The CDR3 covers 15 residues. Germline loops: CDR1 LNHDA, CDR2 SQIVND (reference sequence). The CDR3 DNA is TGTGCCAGTAGCTTGGGACAGGGGTCCCGTCAGCCCCAGCATTTT. Translated: CASSLGQGSRQPQHF.

The rearrangement uses TRBV7-3 and TRBJ2-1; D ambiguous. Germline values: CDR1 SGHTA, CDR2 FQGTGA. Trimming took off 5 bases at V and 4 bases at J, with 9 bases between the two ends. This CDR3 comprises 13 residues. CDR3 sequence reads: CASSPGGYNEQFF. CDR3 in DNA: TGTGCCAGCAGCCCCGGTGGGTACAATGAGCAGTTCTTC.

The gene calls are TRBV5-6 and TRBJ2-1; D possibly uses TRBD1 or TRBD2 (5 bases each). V lost 3 bases and J lost 6, with 19 bases in between. This CDR3 has 16 amino acids. CDR1 and CDR2 (germline): SGHDT, YYEEEE. CDR3: CASSWRQGVRGNEQFF. The CDR3 region has the DNA TGTGCCAGCAGCTGGAGGCAGGGAGTGAGGGGCAATGAGCAGTTCTTC.

The chain uses TRBV20-1 and TRBJ2-7; D perhaps matches TRBD1 (6 bases). Germline V gene sequence: CDR1 DFQATT, CDR2 SNEGSKA (reference sequence). The CDR3 is made up of 11 amino acids. The V and J ends lost 7 bases and 6 bases respectively, with 13 bases between them. CDR3 DNA sequence: TGCAGTGTGGGGGCGAGTAGCGAGCAGTACTTC. This translates into CSVGASSEQYF.

This clonotype showed up just a few times. J is TRBJ2-1 and V is TRBV19, with D uncertain. The CDR3 is made up of 13 amino acids. V gave up 0 bases and J gave up 7 bases, with 7 bases separating them. Germline lookup yields CDR1 LNHDA and CDR2 SQIVND (reference sequence). The CDR3 region is CASSIEGWNEQFF. The CDR3 DNA follows: TGTGCCAGTAGTATAGAGGGTTGGAATGAGCAGTTCTTC.

The chain carries TRBV13 and TRBJ2-7; D is perhaps TRBD2 (6 bases). V was pared by 5 bases and J by 7 bases, with 21 bases between. This CDR3 is built from 15 residues. From germline, CDR1 is PRHDT and CDR2 FYEKMQ (reference sequence). DNA of the CDR3: TGTGCCAGCAGCCCCCCCAGCGGAGGGGTTGGGGAGCAGTACTTC. Translation: CASSPPSGGVGEQYF.

CDR3 nucleotide sequence: TGTGCCAGCAGTCCTCGGACAGGACACTACGAGCAGTACTTC. Residues: CASSPRTGHYEQYF. V is TRBV27 and J is TRBJ2-7, with 7 bases aligning to TRBD1. The J segment lost 3 bases and the V segment lost 5 bases, leaving 7 bases of the junction unmatched. Germline lookup yields CDR1 MNHEY and CDR2 SMNVEV (reference sequence). The CDR3 runs to 14 residues.

The rearrangement joins TRBV7-9 to TRBJ1-6, with TRBD1 as a possible D gene (5 bases). The V gene's germline CDR1 is SEHNR and CDR2 FQNEAQ (reference sequence). V lost 1 base, J lost 10 bases, and 5 bases lay in between. This CDR3 spans 12 amino acids. Written as DNA, the CDR3 is TGTGCCAGCAGCTTAGAGGGGTCACCCCTCCACTTT. It is translated as CASSLEGSPLHF.

V gene TRBV30 combines with J gene TRBJ1-6; D is unclear. This CDR3 contains 14 residues. Trimming cost V 2 bases and J 0 bases, with 5 bases left between them. The germline CDR1 and CDR2 sequences are GTSNPN and SVGIG (reference sequence). In DNA form, the CDR3 reads TGTGCCTGGAGTTCGGGCTCCTATAATTCACCCCTCCACTTT. Translated, it gives CAWSSGSYNSPLHF.

The CDR3 nucleotides are TGTGCCAGCAGCTCCGCTACCAGTGAGCAGTTCTTC. Amino acids: CASSSATSEQFF. The chain joins TRBV13 to TRBJ2-1; no definite D call. Germline assignment: CDR1 PRHDT and CDR2 FYEKMQ (reference sequence). Trimming removed 4 bases at V and 9 bases at J, with 10 bases between. The CDR3 has 12 amino acids.

The chain combines TRBV6-2 or TRBV6-3 with TRBJ2-7, with D perhaps matching TRBD2 (6 bases). The V gene's germline CDR1 is MNHEY and CDR2 SVGEGT. CDR3 length: 15 amino acids. The V gene lost 4 bases and the J gene lost 2 bases, with 15 bases spanning the gap. The DNA for the CDR3 is TGTGCCAGCAGTTCCCTCTGGGACTCGACCTACGAGCAGTACTTC. Its translation: CASSSLWDSTYEQYF.

The chain couples TRBV24-1 to TRBJ1-2, with D uncertain. CDR3 length: 12 amino acids. The V and J ends lost 2 bases and 7 bases respectively, with 7 bases between them. Germline lookup yields CDR1 KGHDR and CDR2 SFDVKD. CDR3 residues: CATSDSGGGYTF. In DNA, the CDR3 is TGTGCCACCAGTGATTCGGGAGGTGGCTACACCTTC.

The chain employs TRBV6-1 and TRBJ2-2, with 9 nucleotides matching TRBD1. The CDR3 length is 21 residues. In germline, CDR1 is MNHNS, CDR2 SASEGT. V dropped 5 bases and J dropped 5; count of bases not matched to a gene: 24. Here the CDR3 reads CASSPLDGTGKDIEWTGELFF. In DNA form, the CDR3 reads TGTGCCAGCAGTCCCCTCGACGGGACAGGGAAAGATATAGAGTGGACCGGGGAGCTGTTTTTT.

Only one count was recorded for this clonotype. The genes are TRBV27 and TRBJ2-7; D unclear. The CDR3 length is 14 residues. Between the trimmed V and J ends, which lost 0 bases and 7 bases, there was a span of 13 bases. Germline V gene sequence: CDR1 MNHEY, CDR2 SMNVEV (reference sequence). In DNA form, the CDR3 reads TGTGCCAGCAGTTTATCGGCTCCCTCACGGGAGCAGTACTTC. Amino acid sequence: CASSLSAPSREQYF.

The chain recombines TRBV12-3 or TRBV12-4 with TRBJ2-7, with 11 nucleotides matching TRBD1. The CDR3 consists of 14 residues. Trimming took 3 bases from V and 2 from J; bases not matched to a gene: 0. The CDR3 region is CASSLDRGPYEQYF. CDR3 coding DNA: TGTGCCAGCAGTTTGGACAGGGGGCCCTACGAGCAGTACTTC.